Reported below is one TCR beta chain. The data are from a study of blood T cell repertoires in COVID-19. Overall study context: There were acute and convalescent COVID-19 samples, and they came from the United States, Italy and Spain. From T cells, B-cell-depleted T cells, or PBMCs came the material, which was cDNA or gDNA.

Seattle patients were enrolled while actively infected and followed longitudinally. Between the trimmed V and J ends, which lost 2 bases and 4 bases, there was a span of 15 bases. The germline CDR1 and CDR2 sequences are MRHNA and SNTAGT. The CDR3 length is 15 residues. In the study's own analysis: For nucleated cells, counts were estimated from reference gene primer amplification. Some clones are missing from TCRdb's copy, which holds only in-frame ones; the method was immunoSEQ multiplex PCR. That table is the source of V, J and clone size, and D and trimming were worked out from the DNA. The data contain fewer than 250,000 clones, around four fifths of them singletons.

The material sequenced was peripheral blood. The chain combines TRBV6-4 with TRBJ2-7; a possible D gene is TRBD1 (6 bases). This clonotype originated in a woman older than 75 with COVID-19, enrolled during active disease. Here the CDR3 DNA reads TGTGCCAGCAGTGACCCGCCCTGGGGGCCTTACGAGCAGTACGTC. Its protein is CASSDPPWGPYEQYV.